This entry features one TCR beta chain sequence. This specimen comes from a study of blood T cell repertoires in COVID-19. Study background: Samples taken during acute and convalescent COVID-19 were collected in the United States, Italy and Spain.

Adults between roughly 18 and 100 years of age took part from approximately 24 US areas. Donors in Cohort 3 who had recovered were those with two negative PCRs, healthcare professional clearance, or resolution of their symptoms. In the study's own analysis: From reference gene primer amplification, estimates of nucleated cell counts were derived. Sequencing was performed with immunoSEQ multiplex PCR; in TCRdb, only in-frame clones are kept and a portion is missing. V and J calls and clone size are those listed in that table; D and trimming were worked out from the DNA. The repertoire has fewer than 400,000 clones, under 90% of them found once; the top ten carry over 4%. The CDR3 length is 15 residues. J was trimmed by 9 bases and V by 0 bases; bases with no gene match: 7. Germline assignment: CDR1 MNHEY and CDR2 SVGEGT.

This TCR was recovered from a man between 60 and 70 years old who had recovered from COVID-19. The sequenced material came from PBMCs or T cells enriched from blood (not recorded which). V and J are TRBV6-2 or TRBV6-3 and TRBJ2-1, with 8 bases fitting TRBD1. As DNA, the CDR3 is TGTGCCAGCAGTTACTCGTCCAGGGGGCTGGGTGAGCAGTTCTTC. Translation: CASSYSSRGLGEQFF.